The 10 T cell receptor beta chains below were found in one sample sequenced in a study of response to subunit inactivated influenza vaccine. TCRdb re-analysed the RT-PCR reads in MiXCR, keeping a single row per CDR3 protein. The table includes roughly 460,000 distinct CDR3 sequences, 10% to 11% detected once. This material consisted of PBMCs from blood, taken 45 days after vaccination. These receptors came from a man aged 45 to 65 who received an inactivated influenza vaccine.

The J gene is TRBJ2-3, the V gene TRBV11-2; TRBD2 matches at 9 bases. The ends lost 5 bases at V and 4 bases at J; junction bases unmatched: 13. Germline CDR1 SGHAT, CDR2 FQNNGV. CDR3 length equals 17 residues. The CDR3 sequence: CASSPLAGVNGADTQYF. DNA of the CDR3: TGTGCCAGCAGCCCGTTAGCGGGAGTGAATGGAGCAGATACGCAGTATTTT.

This clonotype was found many times. The rearrangement links TRBV9 to TRBJ1-6; TRBD1 is a possible D gene (6 bases). CDR3 length equals 14 residues. CDR1 and CDR2 (germline): SGDLS, YYNGEE. The V and J ends lost 4 bases and 7 bases respectively, with 12 bases between them. CDR3 sequence reads: CASSSWTVNSPLHF. The CDR3 region has the DNA TGTGCCAGCAGCTCCTGGACAGTAAATTCACCCCTCCACTTT. The full variable domain, rest sourced from reference TRBV9 and TRBJ1-6, is DSGVTQTPKHLITATGQRVTLRCSPRSGDLSVYWYQQSLDQGLQFLIQYYNGEERAKGNILERFSAQQFPDLHSELNLSSLELGDSALYFCASSSWTVNSPLHFGNGTRLTVT.

The CDR3 sequence is CASSQVAGNNEQFF. In nucleotides, the CDR3 is TGTGCCAGCAGCCAAGTAGCGGGAAACAATGAGCAGTTCTTC. The chain employs TRBV3-1 and TRBJ2-1; 8 positions match TRBD2. Germline assignment: CDR1 LGHDT and CDR2 YNNKEL (reference sequence). V was clipped by 1 base and J by 5 bases; unmatched bases: 1. The CDR3 contains 14 residues.

CDR3 in amino acids: CATQGSGSIDWGTDTQYF. The DNA for the CDR3 is TGTGCCACCCAGGGTAGCGGGAGTATAGACTGGGGCACAGATACGCAGTATTTT. The chain recombines TRBV12-3 or TRBV12-4 with TRBJ2-3, with 9 bases lining up with TRBD2. Trimming at V came to 10 bases and at J to 1 base, leaving 18 bases not matched to a gene. The CDR3 totals 18 residues.

This clonotype was observed at least ten times. The chain joins TRBV4-3 to TRBJ2-1, with D hard to call. This CDR3 comprises 14 residues. Between the trimmed V and J ends, which lost 1 base and 0 bases, there was a span of 4 bases. In germline, CDR1 is LGHNA, CDR2 YSLEER. The CDR3 DNA follows: TGCGCCAGCAGCCAAGTCAACTCCTACAATGAGCAGTTCTTC. Amino acid sequence: CASSQVNSYNEQFF.

V gene TRBV7-8 combines with J gene TRBJ2-5, with 8 bases lining up with TRBD1. In germline, CDR1 is SGHVS, CDR2 FQNEAQ. The CDR3 has 15 residues. V shed 1 base and J 5 bases; nucleotides not matched to a gene: 6. The CDR3 loop reads CASSLGYRGEETQYF. For the CDR3, the DNA is TGTGCCAGCAGCTTAGGGTACAGGGGGGAGGAGACCCAGTACTTC.

The CDR3 sequence is CASSLSHTGYPGEQYF. The CDR3 DNA follows: TGTGCCAGCAGTTTAAGCCATACAGGGTACCCCGGCGAGCAGTACTTC. V gene TRBV12-3 or TRBV12-4 combines with J gene TRBJ2-7; weak D call: TRBD1 (6 bases). CDR3 length: 16 amino acids. V lost 2 bases and J 6 bases, leaving 20 bases between the germline ends.

This clonotype was seen only a few times. The chain combines TRBV10-3 with TRBJ2-2, with TRBD1 matching 8 bases. The V segment lost 6 bases and the J segment 5 bases; nucleotides outside the gene matches: 8. The V gene's germline CDR1 is ENHRY and CDR2 SYGVKD. This CDR3 comprises 15 residues. CDR3 bases: TGTGCCATCAGCGAAGGACAGGGTCAAACCGGGGAGCTGTTTTTT. It encodes CAISEGQGQTGELFF.

Only a few counts were recorded for this clonotype. This chain uses TRBV18 with TRBJ2-6, with D perhaps assigned TRBD1 or TRBD2 (5 bases each). The CDR3 loop spans 15 amino acids. Germline values: CDR1 KGHSH, CDR2 LQKENI. Trimming took 7 bases from V and 0 from J, leaving 10 bases between them. The DNA of the CDR3 is TGTGCCAGCTGGCAGGGAGCCTCTGGGGCCAACGTCCTGACTTTC. Translating gives CASWQGASGANVLTF. Looking up the rest from reference TRBV18 and TRBJ2-6 gives the full variable domain: NAGVMQNPRHLVRRRGQEARLRCSPMKGHSHVYWYRQLPEEGLKFMVYLQKENIIDESGMPKERFSAEFPKEGPSILRIQQVVRGDSAAYFCASWQGASGANVLTFGAGSRLTVL.

This clonotype has a handful of counts. The V and J genes are TRBV4-2 and TRBJ2-1; 11 bases align to TRBD2. This CDR3 is 16 amino acids long. The V gene end was trimmed by 0 bases and the J gene end by 7 bases; junction bases not matched to a gene: 5. CDR1 and CDR2 from the germline V gene are LGHNA and YNFKEQ. CDR3 residues: CASSQERLAGHNEQFF. In DNA form, the CDR3 reads TGTGCCAGCAGCCAAGAGCGACTAGCGGGGCATAATGAGCAGTTCTTC.